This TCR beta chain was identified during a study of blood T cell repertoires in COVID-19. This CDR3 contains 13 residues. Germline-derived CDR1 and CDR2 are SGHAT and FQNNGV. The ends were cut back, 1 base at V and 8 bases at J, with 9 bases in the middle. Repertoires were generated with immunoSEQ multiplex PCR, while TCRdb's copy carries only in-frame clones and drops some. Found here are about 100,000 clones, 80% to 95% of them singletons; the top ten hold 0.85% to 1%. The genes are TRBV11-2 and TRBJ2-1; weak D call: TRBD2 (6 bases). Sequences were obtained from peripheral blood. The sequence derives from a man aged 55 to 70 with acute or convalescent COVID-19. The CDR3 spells CASSLGRGDEQFF. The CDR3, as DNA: TGTGCCAGCAGCTTAGGGAGGGGCGATGAGCAGTTCTTC.